This T cell receptor beta chain stems from a study of T-cell reconstitution after alpha-beta-depleted transplantation in children (dated by TCRdb to 2016 to 2018). With regard to the full study: The study quantitatively tracked T-cell immune reconstitution after TCRalphabeta/CD19-depleted allogeneic hematopoietic cell transplantation in children using TCR repertoire profiling. General conclusions and limits of the study: The frequencies of hyperexpanded clones fell over the following months, and after one year, T-cell counts and TCRbeta diversity were mostly attributed to newly produced T cells. In some patients, high TCRbeta diversity at day 60 was attributed to recipient T cells and intrathymic progenitors that had survived conditioning. The apparently early recovery of alphabetaT-cell counts about two months after transplant reportedly depended on only several hundred rapidly expanded clones that came from non-depleted graft cells.

A remark on this clonotype: The target of this receptor is not known. No much larger clonotype is one base removed from it; base qualities were not supplied.

Library generation was performed with PCR. Data came from an Illumina HiSeq 2500. To normalize quantification of the TCRbeta repertoire, the TCR libraries were built with molecular barcoding that relied on unique molecular identifiers. TCRdb reworked the public reads: Q25 trimming with fastp, MiXCR clone assembly, productive beta chains retained. CDR3 protein duplicates are merged, each entry listing the most common genes and DNA. Recorded for this sample are a few hundred thousand distinct CDR3 sequences; approximately 30% of them occurred a single time. Around a third of the sample is held by the ten biggest clonotypes. V was cut back by 5 bases and J by 3 bases, leaving a gap of 10 bases between them. From the cysteine through the phenylalanine, the CDR3 covers 13 amino acids. The retained sequence is limited to the CDR3, 39 bases, with the frame set at the first base. From a lookup of the germline V gene, CDR1 and CDR2 are SGHVS and FNYEAQ.

The meaning of the sample's treatment or condition label: allogeneic hematopoietic cell transplantation with graft depleted of TCRalphabeta T cells and CD19 B cells. TCRalphabeta/CD19-depleted allogeneic hematopoietic cell grafts were given to the transplant recipients, all of whom were children. The sequence links TRBV7-6 to TRBJ2-5; the D segment could be TRBD2, given 6 matching bases. Source: PBMCs, taken before TCRalphabeta/CD19-depleted stem cell transplant. The receptor's source is a boy in the first two years of life with Wiskott-Aldrich syndrome, due to receive a stem cell transplant. The base sequence is TGTGCCAGCAGCCCCTGGGGGGAAGAGACCCAGTACTTC. Its protein reads: CASSPWGEETQYF.